The sample holds many counts of the clone carrying this T cell receptor (beta chain). Germline CDR1 and CDR2: MDHEN and SYDVKM. The CDR3 spans 14 residues. Trimming removed 3 bases from V and 0 bases from J, with 6 bases in between. The data belong to a study of T-cell reconstitution after alpha-beta-depleted transplantation in children. Unique molecular identifiers were incorporated during preparation of the TCRbeta library. Each CDR3 protein is one row after TCRdb ran MiXCR on the PCR reads. The profile shows 200,000 or so distinct CDR3 sequences, roughly 6.3% of them singletons. This specimen consisted of PBMCs, obtained before TCRalphabeta/CD19-depleted stem cell transplant. This chain connects TRBV28 to TRBJ1-5, with no clear D. The sequence was obtained from a girl in the first two years of life with combined immunodeficiency, due to receive a stem cell transplant. The CDR3 DNA follows: TGTGCCAGCAGTTTCGTAAATAGCAATCAGCCCCAGCATTTT. Translating gives CASSFVNSNQPQHF.